A single sample gave rise to the 8 T cell receptor beta chains below, sequenced in a study of blood T cell repertoires in COVID-19. Libraries were prepared by immunoSEQ multiplex PCR; TCRdb keeps only in-frame clonotypes and omits some of them. The sample includes 250,000 to 300,000 clones, more than 70% of them seen just once. What was sequenced was peripheral blood. The receptors stem from a woman under 30 with acute or convalescent COVID-19.

The gene calls are TRBV7-2 and TRBJ2-2; maybe TRBD1 (7 bases). The germline V gene has CDR1 SGHTA and CDR2 FQGNSA. V shed 3 bases and J shed 3 bases, with 14 bases lying between them. This CDR3 spans 16 amino acids. The CDR3: CASSFRRGRDTGELFF. CDR3 nucleotide sequence: TGTGCCAGCAGCTTCAGGAGGGGGCGGGACACCGGGGAGCTGTTTTTT.

The CDR3 coding sequence is TGTGCCACCCAAGCGGGAGGACACGATGAGCAGTTCTTC. Translation: CATQAGGHDEQFF. V is TRBV15 and J is TRBJ2-1; 9 nucleotides agree with TRBD2. The CDR3 has 13 amino acids. Germline CDR1 and CDR2: LNHNV and YYDKDF (reference sequence). V lost 8 bases, J lost 8 bases, and 7 bases stayed unmatched.

The chain is built from TRBV7-2 and TRBJ2-6; possibly TRBD1 for D (6 bases). V was cut by 11 bases and J by 4 bases, with 21 bases left in between. This CDR3 is 16 amino acids long. Germline V CDR1 and CDR2: SGHTA, FQGNSA. In nucleotides, the CDR3 is TGTGCCGGAGTAACAGGGACCGACTCAGGGGCCAACGTCCTGACTTTC. As protein: CAGVTGTDSGANVLTF.

The CDR3 nucleotides read TGTGCCATCAGCAAGACAGGGGCTGGCGAGCAGTACTTC. This sequence encodes CAISKTGAGEQYF. The chain uses TRBV10-3 and TRBJ2-7; 8 bases are a match to TRBD1. Germline V gene data show CDR1 as ENHRY and CDR2 as SYGVKD. This CDR3 has 13 amino acids. J gave up 6 bases and V 6 bases, and 7 bases lay outside the gene matches.

Comment on this clone: At one boundary the junction diverges from the germline segment, which might be a read error. The chain carries TRBV5-1 and TRBJ2-1; 9 bases fit TRBD1. This CDR3 is 15 amino acids long. The germline V gene has CDR1 SGHRS and CDR2 YFSETQ. The CDR3 is CASSSRDRVYSEQFF. CDR3 sequence (DNA): TGCGCCAGCAGCTCCCGGGACAGGGTTTACAGTGAGCAGTTCTTC.

This clone showed up just a few times. This chain links TRBV7-9 with TRBJ2-1, with 8 bases aligning to TRBD2. This CDR3 spans 11 amino acids. V was clipped by 5 bases and J by 13 bases; unmatched bases: 4. Germline V gene lookup returns CDR1 SEHNR and CDR2 FQNEAQ (reference sequence). CDR3 residues: CASSPAGGQFF. The CDR3, as DNA: TGTGCCAGCAGCCCGGCGGGAGGTCAGTTCTTC.

The chain couples TRBV6-5 to TRBJ2-7; D perhaps matches TRBD1 (5 bases). The CDR3 runs 13 residues. Trimming removed 7 bases at V and 4 bases at J, with 14 bases between. CDR1 and CDR2 (germline): MNHEY, SVGAGI. Here the CDR3 DNA reads TGTGCCAGCAACAGAAACAAGGGGTACGAGCAGTACTTC. As protein: CASNRNKGYEQYF.

The genes are TRBV6-5 and TRBJ2-5, with 7 bases that match TRBD1. The CDR3 totals 14 residues. V was pared by 6 bases and J by 5 bases, with 9 bases of the junction left unmatched. Germline values: CDR1 MNHEY, CDR2 SVGAGI. CDR3 nucleotide sequence: TGTGCCAGCAGACCCGGCTACAGGGGCGAGACCCAGTACTTC. Residues: CASRPGYRGETQYF.